This T cell receptor beta chain emerged from a study of metastatic and nonmetastatic thyroid tumors. Across the whole study: It was across blood and tumor or nodule tissue from malignant and benign thyroid patients that repertoires were compared.

V lost 4 bases and J 3 bases, leaving 9 bases between the germline ends. CDR3 length equals 14 residues. The V gene's germline CDR1 is MNHEY and CDR2 SMNVEV (reference sequence). Original handling: It was from CDR3 differences across clinicopathological groups that a distant-metastasis classifier for papillary thyroid cancer was built. TCRdb re-processed the PCR reads through MiXCR. The V and J calls, along with clone size, are taken from TCRdb and not from the paper's own processing. Of about 6,200 clones detected, roughly 29% appear once; the ten largest clones hold roughly a sixth. This clone was observed a handful of times. The antigen is undetermined. Study-level points and caveats: Within blood and tumor, benign nodules reportedly had significantly lower TCR beta diversity than malignant thyroid tumors did.

Every patient underwent thyroid surgery untreated. The origin of this receptor is a female donor with papillary thyroid cancer or a benign thyroid nodule (not recorded which). Some clones in this sample may be carry-over from other donors' samples. The gene calls are TRBV27 and TRBJ2-2; D gene uncertain. The sequenced sample consisted of adjacent normal tissue. In nucleotides, the CDR3 is TGTGCCAGCAGTTCCCTGGATCACACCGGGGAGCTGTTTTTT. Amino acid sequence: CASSSLDHTGELFF.